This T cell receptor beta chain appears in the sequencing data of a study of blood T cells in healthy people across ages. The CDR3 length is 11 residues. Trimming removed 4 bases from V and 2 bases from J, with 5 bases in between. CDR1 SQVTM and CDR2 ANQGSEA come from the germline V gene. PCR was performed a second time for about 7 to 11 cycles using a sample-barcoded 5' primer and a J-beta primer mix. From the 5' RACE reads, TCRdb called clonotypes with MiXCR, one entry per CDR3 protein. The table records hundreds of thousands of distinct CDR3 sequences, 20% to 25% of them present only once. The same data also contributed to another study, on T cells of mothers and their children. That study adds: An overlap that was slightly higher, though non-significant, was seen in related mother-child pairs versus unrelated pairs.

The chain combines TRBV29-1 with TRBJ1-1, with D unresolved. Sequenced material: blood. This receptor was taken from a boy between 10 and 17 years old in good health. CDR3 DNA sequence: TGCAGCGTTGGAAAAAACACTGAAGCTTTCTTT. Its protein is CSVGKNTEAFF.